A single sample gave rise to the 22 T cell receptor beta chains below, sequenced in a study of identical twins. TCRdb fed the 5' RACE reads into MiXCR, producing one record per CDR3 protein. The table has hundreds of thousands of distinct CDR3 sequences, roughly 6.2% seen once. The sequenced material came from naive T cells sorted from blood. The receptors were gathered from a man aged 18 to 29 in good health.

This clonotype was detected many times. The genes are TRBV12-3 or TRBV12-4 and TRBJ1-5; D unclear. This CDR3 contains 14 residues. V lost 1 base, J lost 7 bases, and 11 bases lay in between. The CDR3 nucleotides read TGTGCCAGCAGTTTAGGACAAGGTTGGCAGCCCCAGCATTTT. This translates into CASSLGQGWQPQHF.

This clonotype appeared many times. V usage is TRBV12-3 or TRBV12-4 and J usage is TRBJ2-1; D may correspond to TRBD1 or TRBD2 (5 bases each). The CDR3 is 15 amino acids. V was trimmed by 6 bases and J by 2 bases, leaving 14 bases between them. In DNA form, the CDR3 reads TGTGCCAGCAGGACCCGGGACCGTACCTACAATGAGCAGTTCTTC. It is translated as CASRTRDRTYNEQFF.

The chain couples TRBV5-1 to TRBJ1-2; perhaps TRBD1 as D (6 bases). The CDR3 contains 16 residues. CDR1 and CDR2 from the germline V gene are SGHRS and YFSETQ. Deletions cut 0 bases from V and 6 bases from J, with 18 bases between. CDR3 sequence: CASSLEGGREEDGYTF. The CDR3 DNA reads TGCGCCAGCAGCTTGGAGGGGGGACGGGAAGAAGATGGCTACACCTTC.

This clonotype was picked up a small number of times. The J gene is TRBJ2-7, the V gene TRBV6-1; 9 nucleotides align to TRBD1. Germline-derived CDR1 and CDR2 are MNHNS and SASEGT. The CDR3 consists of 15 residues. J was trimmed by 4 bases and V by 5 bases; bases with no gene match: 9. This CDR3 reads CASSRNRGQWYEQYV. Written as DNA, the CDR3 is TGTGCCAGCAGTCGGAACAGGGGGCAATGGTACGAGCAGTACGTC.

This clonotype showed up many times. The J gene is TRBJ2-3, the V gene TRBV6-5, with D unresolved. The CDR3 is 15 residues long. The V end lost 0 bases, the J end lost 0 bases, and 7 bases lay between the germline ends. Germline V gene sequence: CDR1 MNHEY, CDR2 SVGAGI. The CDR3: CASSYSLGSTDTQYF. The CDR3 coding sequence is TGTGCCAGCAGTTACTCGCTCGGCAGCACAGATACGCAGTATTTT.

This chain uses TRBV30 with TRBJ2-1; D is ambiguous. Germline CDR1 GTSNPN, CDR2 SVGIG (reference sequence). The CDR3 loop spans 16 amino acids. V was shortened by 4 bases and J by 0 bases, with 16 bases between the two germline ends. CDR3 region: CAWIGGRKSSYNEQFF. The CDR3 DNA reads as TGTGCCTGGATAGGTGGGCGGAAGAGCTCCTACAATGAGCAGTTCTTC.

This clonotype has a handful of counts. In DNA, the CDR3 is TGTGCCAGCAGCAGCGCCATCTACGAGCAGTACGTC. This sequence encodes CASSSAIYEQYV. The chain joins TRBV2 to TRBJ2-7; D remains ambiguous. V lost 6 bases to trimming and J lost 3 bases, with 9 bases between them. Germline assignment: CDR1 SNHLY and CDR2 FYNNEI. This CDR3 contains 12 residues.

This clonotype was observed a few times. The V call is TRBV27, the J call TRBJ2-1; no firm D call. Looked up from germline, CDR1 is MNHEY and CDR2 is SMNVEV (reference sequence). V lost 3 bases and J lost 1, with 10 bases in between. The CDR3 spans 15 residues. The chain's CDR3 is CASSFMVPSYNEQFF. For the CDR3, the DNA is TGTGCCAGCAGTTTTATGGTGCCTTCCTACAATGAGCAGTTCTTC.

This clonotype was counted a few times. CDR3 loop: CASSTRGRKTDTQYF. The CDR3, as DNA: TGCGCCAGCAGCACTAGGGGGAGGAAGACAGATACGCAGTATTTT. The genes are TRBV5-1 and TRBJ2-3; perhaps D is TRBD1 or TRBD2 (6 bases each). V lost 4 bases, J lost 3 bases, and 15 bases lay in between. CDR3 length: 15 residues. The germline V gene has CDR1 SGHRS and CDR2 YFSETQ.

This clonotype occurred a few times. V is TRBV10-3 and J is TRBJ2-6, with D possibly being TRBD1 (6 bases). The CDR3 has 17 amino acids. Germline values: CDR1 ENHRY, CDR2 SYGVKD. The germline V and J ends were trimmed by 2 bases and 1 base, with 12 bases remaining between them. In nucleotides, the CDR3 is TGTGCCATCAGTGAGAACAGACAGGCTTCTGGGGCCAACGTCCTGACTTTC. Its translation is CAISENRQASGANVLTF.

At least ten counts were recorded for this clonotype. This chain connects TRBV4-1 to TRBJ2-2; possible D gene TRBD1, 5 bases. Trimming pared 0 bases from V and 5 bases from J, leaving 13 bases between. CDR3 length: 16 residues. From germline, CDR1 is MGHRA and CDR2 YSYEKL. The CDR3 coding sequence is TGCGCCAGCAGCCAAGAACCCAGGGTTGAAACCGGGGAGCTGTTTTTT. It translates to CASSQEPRVETGELFF.

The chain joins TRBV2 to TRBJ2-5; D possibly corresponds to TRBD1 (5 bases). Trimming left V 8 bases short and J 4 bases short, with 17 bases between. Germline CDR1 is SNHLY and CDR2 is FYNNEI. This CDR3 comprises 14 residues. Written as DNA, the CDR3 is TGTGCCAGCGGTGGGGCCCGAGGTCCAGAGACCCAGTACTTC. It translates to CASGGARGPETQYF.

This clonotype was detected a few times. This chain uses TRBV5-1 with TRBJ2-7, with 14 nucleotides matching TRBD2. The CDR3 is 15 residues long. Germline values: CDR1 SGHRS, CDR2 YFSETQ. The V segment lost 4 bases and the J segment 4 bases; nucleotides outside the gene matches: 4. The CDR3 spells CASSTGLAGEYEQYF. The CDR3 DNA is TGCGCCAGCAGCACGGGACTAGCGGGAGAATACGAGCAGTACTTC. The complete variable domain, with remaining parts taken from reference TRBV5-1 and TRBJ2-7, reads KAGVTQTPRYLIKTRGQQVTLSCSPISGHRSVSWYQQTPGQGLQFLFEYFSETQRNKGNFPGRFSGRQFSNSRSEMNVSTLELGDSALYLCASSTGLAGEYEQYFGPGTRLTVT.

In this sample, this clonotype turned up a few times. This chain uses TRBV18 with TRBJ2-7; maybe TRBD1 (6 bases). Trimming removed 6 bases at V and 5 bases at J, with 17 bases between. CDR3 size: 14 residues. CDR1 and CDR2 from the germline V gene are KGHSH and LQKENI. The CDR3 region is CASSPTGRGHEQYF. In DNA form, the CDR3 reads TGTGCCAGCTCGCCTACCGGCAGGGGCCACGAGCAGTACTTC.

Ten or more counts support this clonotype. This chain connects TRBV25-1 to TRBJ2-3, with D possibly TRBD2 on 6 matching bases. Germline CDR1 and CDR2: MGHDK and SYGVNS. The CDR3 has 13 amino acids. V lost 11 bases, J lost 7 bases, and 19 bases lay in between. CDR3 amino acids: CALQRAGFYTQYF. The CDR3 DNA sequence: TGTGCCCTCCAGCGGGCGGGATTTTATACGCAGTATTTT.

Of note for this clonotype: A single base separates this from a much larger clone, so it may be a read error. The V gene is TRBV15, the J gene TRBJ2-7; D is uncertain. Germline CDR1 and CDR2: LNHNV and YYDKDF (reference sequence). The CDR3 has 14 residues. V gave up 0 bases and J gave up 3 bases, with 9 bases separating them. CDR3 amino acids: CATSRDPGGYEQYF. Written as DNA, the CDR3 is TGTGCCACCAGCAGAGATCCAGGTGGCTACGAGCAGTACTTC.

This clonotype was detected only a few times. The rearrangement uses TRBV20-1 and TRBJ2-1; 9 positions agree with TRBD1. The V segment lost 4 bases and the J segment 5 bases; nucleotides outside the gene matches: 9. CDR1 and CDR2 from the germline V gene are DFQATT and SNEGSKA (reference sequence). The CDR3 covers 15 residues. This chain's CDR3 is CSATSPQGAHNEQFF. DNA of the CDR3: TGCAGTGCTACTTCCCCACAGGGGGCGCACAATGAGCAGTTCTTC.

This clonotype was seen at least ten times. The chain couples TRBV5-1 to TRBJ1-5; D possibly corresponds to TRBD1 (6 bases). Germline values: CDR1 SGHRS, CDR2 YFSETQ. The CDR3 sequence is 13 residues long. V gave up 4 bases and J gave up 7 bases, with 12 bases separating them. This CDR3 is CASSIQGPQPQHF. CDR3 in DNA: TGCGCCAGCAGCATCCAGGGGCCCCAGCCCCAGCATTTT. Based on the CDR3 plus reference TRBV5-1 and TRBJ1-5, the full variable domain is KAGVTQTPRYLIKTRGQQVTLSCSPISGHRSVSWYQQTPGQGLQFLFEYFSETQRNKGNFPGRFSGRQFSNSRSEMNVSTLELGDSALYLCASSIQGPQPQHFGDGTRLSIL.

This clonotype was recorded at least ten times. The CDR3 DNA follows: TGCAGTGCTAGTCTTCCCGGGACCGCCTCCACCGGGGAGCTGTTTTTT. Translated, it gives CSASLPGTASTGELFF. The gene calls are TRBV20-1 and TRBJ2-2; the D call may be TRBD1 or TRBD2 (5 bases each). Germline V gene lookup returns CDR1 DFQATT and CDR2 SNEGSKA (reference sequence). With 3 bases removed from V and 4 bases from J, the gap between germline ends came to 18 bases. The CDR3 extends over 16 amino acids.

This clonotype was seen a handful of times. The chain combines TRBV25-1 with TRBJ1-1; 8 nucleotides line up with TRBD1. V trimming: 4 bases; J trimming: 2 bases; junction bases outside the gene matches: 15. Germline CDR1 reads MGHDK; CDR2 reads SYGVNS. CDR3 length: 18 amino acids. The chain's CDR3 is CASSAAPGGTTLNTEAFF. The CDR3 DNA reads TGTGCCAGCAGTGCCGCACCAGGGGGCACCACCCTCAACACTGAAGCTTTCTTT.

This clonotype has ten or more counts. The rearrangement uses TRBV6-1 and TRBJ2-5; no clear D gene. Trimming removed 9 bases from V and 1 base from J, with 15 bases in between. Per the germline V gene, CDR1 is MNHNS and CDR2 is SASEGT. The CDR3 is 14 amino acids. For the CDR3, the DNA is TGTGCCAGTTCCCGGGTGTCAGGCCAAGAGACCCAGTACTTC. Translated: CASSRVSGQETQYF.

This clonotype was detected a few times. The chain links TRBV7-9 to TRBJ2-2; D not certain. Germline CDR1 SEHNR, CDR2 FQNEAQ (reference sequence). The CDR3 runs 15 residues. V gave up 5 bases and J gave up 4 bases, with 14 bases separating them. CDR3 in amino acids: CASSLGRIATGELFF. The CDR3 DNA follows: TGTGCCAGCAGCCTTGGCCGGATAGCCACCGGGGAGCTGTTTTTT.